In this sample, the clone carrying this T cell receptor beta chain turned up a few times. Its specificity is not known. Time point: late/post reinfection, 12 to 24 weeks after detection. TCR sequencing was done directly ex vivo on sorted cells, without expansion in vitro. These data come from a study of memory CD8 T cells in hepatitis C reinfection. TCRdb's table, derived via immunoSEQ multiplex PCR, lists solely in-frame clones and lacks some. Of some 50,000 clones detected, 85% to 90% appear once; the ten largest clones hold 0.65% to 0.8%. Study findings and constraints: Conclusions on public clonotypes and secondary clearance were not definitive with five or six donors.

The sample comprised naive CD8+ T cells sorted from blood. The sequence came from a man aged 18 to 35 with hepatitis C virus infection.

CDR3 sequence (DNA): TGTGCCAGCAGTCTGACAGGGTTGAGCACTGAAGCTTTCTTT. Translation: CASSLTGLSTEAFF. The V and J genes are TRBV6-1 and TRBJ1-1; TRBD1 matches at 7 bases. J lost 4 bases, V lost 5 bases, and 7 bases had no gene match. The CDR3 has 14 amino acids. Germline V lookup: CDR1 MNHNS, CDR2 SASEGT.